The 3 T cell receptor beta chains listed next were all sequenced from one sample in a study of cytomegalovirus exposure and HLA in healthy donors. PCR involved 60 Vbeta and 13 Jbeta primers. Profiling relied on immunoSEQ multiplex PCR, and the TCRdb table lists in-frame clones only, not all of them. The sample has 250,000 to 350,000 clones, 70% to 90% seen once; the top ten hold roughly 2.3%. Sequenced input: PBMCs. The receptor set was obtained from a woman between 18 and 29 years old in good health and CMV-seronegative.

The count of this clone is one. The J gene is TRBJ2-5, the V gene TRBV5-4; the D gene is possibly TRBD2 (7 bases). Germline V CDR1 and CDR2: SGHNT, YYREEE (reference sequence). CDR3 size: 16 residues. Trimming cost V 3 bases and J 4 bases, with 19 bases left between them. The CDR3, as DNA: TGTGCCAGCAGCTCGGGGGCGGGGGTCGCTAGAGAGACCCAGTACTTC. It codes for CASSSGAGVARETQYF.

The J gene is TRBJ1-1, the V gene TRBV29-1, with 7 bases identical to TRBD1. V lost 7 bases and J lost 5; bases outside the gene matches: 7. Germline CDR1 and CDR2: SQVTM and ANQGSEA. The CDR3 has 12 residues. The CDR3 reads CSGNRGLTEAFF. CDR3 in DNA: TGCAGCGGAAACAGGGGACTGACTGAAGCTTTCTTT.

The chain joins TRBV29-1 to TRBJ1-4, with D tentatively TRBD1 (6 bases). CDR1 and CDR2 from the germline V gene are SQVTM and ANQGSEA. This CDR3 region has 15 residues. V lost 0 bases and J 1 base, leaving 9 bases between the germline ends. CDR3 protein: CSVEDIGGTNEKLFF. The CDR3 DNA is TGCAGCGTTGAAGATATAGGGGGAACTAATGAAAAACTGTTTTTT.